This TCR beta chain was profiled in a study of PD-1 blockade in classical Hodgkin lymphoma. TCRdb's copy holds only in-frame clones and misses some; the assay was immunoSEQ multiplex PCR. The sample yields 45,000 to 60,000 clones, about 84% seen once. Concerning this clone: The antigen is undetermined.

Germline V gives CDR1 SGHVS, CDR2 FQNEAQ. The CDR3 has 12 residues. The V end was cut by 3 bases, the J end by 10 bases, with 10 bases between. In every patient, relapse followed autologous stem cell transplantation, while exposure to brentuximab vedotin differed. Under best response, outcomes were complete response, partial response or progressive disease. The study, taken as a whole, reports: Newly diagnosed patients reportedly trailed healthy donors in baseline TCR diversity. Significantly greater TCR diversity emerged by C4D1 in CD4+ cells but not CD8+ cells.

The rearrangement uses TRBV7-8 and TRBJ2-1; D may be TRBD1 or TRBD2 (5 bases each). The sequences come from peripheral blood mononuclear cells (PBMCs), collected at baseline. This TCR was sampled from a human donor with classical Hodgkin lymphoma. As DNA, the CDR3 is TGTGCCAGCAGCTTGGGTTGGGGGGAGCAGTTCTTC. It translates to CASSLGWGEQFF. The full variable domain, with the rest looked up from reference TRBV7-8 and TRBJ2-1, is GAGVSQSPRYKVAKRGQDVALRCDPISGHVSLFWYQQALGQGPEFLTYFQNEAQLDKSGLPSDRFFAERPEGSVSTLKIQRTQQEDSAVYLCASSLGWGEQFFGPGTRLTVL.